A selection of T cell receptor beta chains follows, all from one sample in a study of T-cell reconstitution after alpha-beta-depleted transplantation in children. TCRdb re-called the PCR reads with MiXCR, one entry per CDR3 protein. The sample shows about 360,000 distinct CDR3 sequences, about an eighth of them seen only once. The sequences come from PBMCs, collected from the stem cell graft. Receptors were obtained from a human donor who donated a stem cell graft to a child with Fanconi anemia. CDR3s include the opening cysteine and the closing phenylalanine or tryptophan. The order of the fields is clone size, CDR3 length, D gene, V gene, J gene, CDR3 protein, CDR3 DNA. The D gene is left open where the match is weak. Clone size is not always given. Where it is, it says once, few, many or a class for expanded clones.

>once|16|-|TRBV5-8|TRBJ1-4
CASSTEKQGSNEKLFF
TGTGCCAGCAGCACCGAAAAACAGGGCTCTAATGAAAAACTGTTTTTT
>-|15|-|TRBV11-2|TRBJ1-6
CASSLRQEYNSPLHF
TGTGCCAGCAGCTTAAGGCAGGAGTATAATTCACCCCTCCACTTT
>-|15|-|TRBV15|TRBJ1-1
CATSIVRGMNTEAFF
TGTGCCACCAGCATCGTCAGGGGTATGAACACTGAAGCTTTCTTT
>many|17|-|TRBV12-5|TRBJ2-1
CASGFTTDIGRSGEQFF
TGTGCTAGTGGTTTCACGACCGACATTGGACGTAGTGGTGAGCAGTTCTTC
>-|16|-|TRBV5-5|TRBJ1-1
CASSLGTTGPNTEAFF
TGTGCCAGCAGCTTAGGGACAACGGGACCCAACACTGAAGCTTTCTTT
>many|13|-|TRBV5-1|TRBJ1-3
CASTMGSGNTIYF
TGCGCCAGCACTATGGGCTCTGGAAACACCATATATTTT
>-|16|TRBD2|TRBV4-3|TRBJ2-1
CASRAKAGGPDNEQFF
TGCGCCAGCAGGGCAAAAGCGGGGGGGCCGGACAATGAGCAGTTCTTC
>few|13|-|TRBV9|TRBJ1-6
CASSVEDESPLHF
TGTGCCAGCAGCGTAGAGGATGAATCACCCCTCCACTTT
>few|17|-|TRBV4-3|TRBJ1-3
CASSLRPFTVEGNTIYF
TGCGCCAGCAGCCTCCGCCCCTTTACAGTCGAAGGAAACACCATATATTTT
>-|17|-|TRBV14|TRBJ1-2
CASSLLDRSTADGGYTF
TGTGCCAGCAGCCTCCTGGACAGAAGTACGGCGGATGGTGGCTACACCTTC
>few|14|-|TRBV2|TRBJ2-1
CASTVQRLYNEQFF
TGTGCCAGCACCGTACAGAGACTCTACAATGAGCAGTTCTTC
>few|12|-|TRBV10-2|TRBJ2-1
CASSERDNEQFF
TGCGCCAGCAGTGAACGGGACAATGAGCAGTTCTTC